This passage covers 6 T cell receptor beta chains from one sample sequenced in a study of blood T cell repertoires in COVID-19. Sequencing used immunoSEQ multiplex PCR; TCRdb keeps in-frame clones, though not all of them. Altogether about 260,000 clones are present, 85% to 90% being singletons, with the ten largest covering 3% to 4%. The sequenced material came from peripheral blood. The receptor set was obtained from a middle-aged woman with acute or convalescent COVID-19.

V and J are TRBV6-6 and TRBJ2-7; tentative D call: TRBD2 (7 bases). V shed 5 bases and J shed 0 bases, with 17 bases lying between them. Germline values: CDR1 MNHNY, CDR2 SVGAGI (reference sequence). The CDR3 covers 16 residues. This chain's CDR3 is CASSVGGAPSSYEQYV. In nucleotides, the CDR3 is TGTGCCAGCAGTGTGGGGGGGGCCCCCAGCTCCTACGAGCAGTACGTC.

The J gene is TRBJ2-5, the V gene TRBV24-1; 9 bases match TRBD2. Germline CDR1 KGHDR, CDR2 SFDVKD. Germline trimming cut 2 bases from V and 6 bases from J; bases unmatched to any gene: 9. The CDR3 sequence is 16 residues long. The CDR3 here is CATSDSGGLAHQTQYF. The CDR3 DNA follows: TGTGCCACCAGTGATTCTGGGGGACTAGCCCATCAGACCCAGTACTTC.

The CDR3 DNA follows: TGCGCCAGCAGCCCCGAGGACAGGGGAGCCTCACCCCTCCACTTT. Protein product: CASSPEDRGASPLHF. The rearrangement uses TRBV5-1 and TRBJ1-6; the match to TRBD1 covers 9 bases. Losses at the gene ends were 4 bases for V and 10 bases for J; bases not matched to a gene: 9. There are 15 residues in the CDR3. Germline-derived CDR1 and CDR2 are SGHRS and YFSETQ.

CDR3 sequence (DNA): TGTGCCAGTAGTATCACGGGGGGGGCCGGGGAGCTGTTTTTT. Its translation: CASSITGGAGELFF. The V and J genes are TRBV19 and TRBJ2-2, with TRBD2 identical over 8 bases. The germline V gene encodes CDR1 LNHDA and CDR2 SQIVND (reference sequence). V lost 3 bases to trimming and J lost 6 bases; unmatched junction nucleotides: 3. The CDR3 loop spans 14 amino acids.

J is TRBJ2-2 and V is TRBV6-5; weak D call: TRBD2 (6 bases). V lost 2 bases, J lost 1 base, and 8 bases lay in between. The CDR3 spans 15 residues. Germline lookup yields CDR1 MNHEY and CDR2 SVGAGI. The CDR3 protein is CASSYGAGNTGELFF. CDR3 DNA: TGTGCCAGCAGTTACGGAGCGGGGAACACCGGGGAGCTGTTTTTT.

V gene TRBV9 combines with J gene TRBJ1-5; TRBD1 matches at 7 bases. V lost 6 bases and J lost 5; bases outside the gene matches: 11. Germline V CDR1 and CDR2: SGDLS, YYNGEE. The CDR3 extends over 15 amino acids. CDR3 residues: CASTRRQGRHQPQHF. The CDR3 nucleotides read TGTGCCAGCACGCGTAGACAGGGACGCCATCAGCCCCAGCATTTT.